A selection of T cell receptor beta chains follows, all from one sample in a study of blood T cell repertoires in COVID-19. Measured with immunoSEQ multiplex PCR; TCRdb has only the in-frame clones, and not every one. The profile shows about 96,000 clones, 65% to 85% of them singletons. Source material: peripheral blood. The receptors here all came from a woman in her fifties or sixties with acute or convalescent COVID-19. The CDR3 runs from the conserved cysteine through the conserved F or W. D genes are given only for firm matches. Clone size is shown for a subset of rows, as once, few, many or a class of expanded clone.

v_call	j_call	clone_size	d_call	cdr3_nt	cdr3_aa
TRBV2	TRBJ1-4	.	TRBD1	TGTGCCAGCACCGAACTAGGACAGGGGAGTGAAAAACTGTTTTTT	CASTELGQGSEKLFF
TRBV19	TRBJ2-5	.	.	TGTGCCAGTAGTATTTCTCGGGGAATGGAGACCCAGTACTTC	CASSISRGMETQYF
TRBV7-2	TRBJ1-2	.	TRBD1	TGTGCCAGCAGCCCAGGGGACAGGCTCCTCTATGGCTACACCTTC	CASSPGDRLLYGYTF
TRBV2	TRBJ2-5	.	.	TGTGCCAGCAACGTTCGTCAGCAAGAGACCCAGTACTTC	CASNVRQQETQYF
TRBV28	TRBJ1-1	.	.	TGTGCCAGCAGTTCAGGAAAAATGAACACTGAAGCTTTCTTT	CASSSGKMNTEAFF
TRBV2	TRBJ2-6	.	.	TGTGCAACCAGGCCCGGGGCCAACGTCCTGACTTTC	CATRPGANVLTF
TRBV6-6	TRBJ2-7	.	TRBD2	TGTGCCAGCAGTTACTCCCACGGGGGGAACTACGAGCAGTACTTC	CASSYSHGGNYEQYF
TRBV7-9	TRBJ2-5	once	TRBD2	TGTGCCAGCAGCCCGGGACTAAGAGGGACCCAGTACTTC	CASSPGLRGTQYF
TRBV11-2	TRBJ1-1	.	TRBD1	TGTGCCACGTACCGGGACAGGGGTGGTGAAGCTTTCTTT	CATYRDRGGEAFF
TRBV5-1	TRBJ2-5	.	TRBD1	TGCGCCAGCAGCTCGTCCCCCGCGACAGGGGGTCAAGAGACCCAGTACTTC	CASSSSPATGGQETQYF
TRBV29-1	TRBJ1-2	.	.	TGCAGCGTGGGCCGCGGGGGAGGCTACACCTTC	CSVGRGGGYTF
TRBV9	TRBJ2-5	.	TRBD2	TGTGCCAGCAGCCCCACTAGCGGGGGATTCCAAGAGACCCAGTACTTC	CASSPTSGGFQETQYF
TRBV7-6	TRBJ2-3	.	.	TGTGCCAGCAGCTCAATGCAGGGGGGAATCACAGATACGCAGTATTTT	CASSSMQGGITDTQYF
TRBV14	TRBJ2-7	.	.	TGTGCCAGCAGCGAGGATGTCGTGGACGAGCAGTACTTC	CASSEDVVDEQYF
TRBV29-1	TRBJ2-3	once	TRBD2	TGCAGCGTTGTGGGTCTAGCGGGGCGTGGGAGGGATACGCAGTATTTT	CSVVGLAGRGRDTQYF
TRBV6-6	TRBJ1-6	.	.	TGTGCCAGCAGCCCAAAGGGTACAGGGATTAGTTCACCCCTCCACTTT	CASSPKGTGISSPLHF
TRBV30	TRBJ1-1	.	.	TGTGCCTGGAGGTTCGGAGCTAACACTGAAGCTTTCTTT	CAWRFGANTEAFF
TRBV19	TRBJ1-2	.	TRBD1	TGTGCCAGTAGTCCTCCCGGAGGGGGCGACTATGGCTACACCTTC	CASSPPGGGDYGYTF
TRBV27	TRBJ1-2	.	TRBD1	TGTGCCAGCAGCTCCGGGACAGGAGGGTATGGCTACACCTTC	CASSSGTGGYGYTF
TRBV28	TRBJ1-5	.	.	TGTGCCAGCAGTTTTGGCAGGTTTAGCAATCAGCCCCAGCATTTT	CASSFGRFSNQPQHF
TRBV28	TRBJ1-2	.	.	TGTGCCAGCCACCCGGGAAGCGTTGGCTACACCTTC	CASHPGSVGYTF
TRBV10-1	TRBJ1-3	.	TRBD1	TGCGCCAGCAGCGCTGGGACAGACTCTGGAAACACCATATATTTT	CASSAGTDSGNTIYF
TRBV20-1	TRBJ2-3	once	.	TGCAGTGCCAGGACAGATACGCAGTATTTT	CSARTDTQYF
TRBV11-3	TRBJ1-6	.	.	TGTGCCAGCAGCTTAGTGGGGGCGCGTAGTTCACCCCTCCACTTT	CASSLVGARSSPLHF
TRBV5-6	TRBJ2-7	.	TRBD1	TGTGCCAGCAGCTTGTCCTGGACAGGGGAACGGTACGAGCAGTACTTC	CASSLSWTGERYEQYF
TRBV4-3	TRBJ2-2	.	TRBD2	TGCGCCAGCAGCCGAGCGACCGCCAGGACTAGCGGGGGGTTGCAGAGGACCGGGGAGCTGTTTTTT	CASSRATARTSGGLQRTGELFF
TRBV24-1	TRBJ1-5	.	.	TGTGCCACCAGTGATTCGCAACGGTGGAGCAATCAGCCCCAGCATTTT	CATSDSQRWSNQPQHF
TRBV29-1	TRBJ1-5	few	.	TGCAGCGTGGGGGGGGAAGGTCAACCCCAGCATTTT	CSVGGEGQPQHF
TRBV30	TRBJ1-1	.	TRBD1	TGTGCCGAAGGACAGGGGAACACTGAAGCTTTCTTT	CAEGQGNTEAFF
TRBV14	TRBJ2-3	.	TRBD1	TGTGCCAGCAGCCATCGACAGGGGGACACAGATACGCAGTATTTT	CASSHRQGDTDTQYF
TRBV28	TRBJ1-1	once	.	TGTGCCAGCAGACTCAGGGCTGGTGAAGCTTTCTTT	CASRLRAGEAFF
TRBV2	TRBJ1-1	.	.	TGTGCCAGCAAAGAGGGCGTAACGAACACTGAAGCTTTCTTT	CASKEGVTNTEAFF
TRBV11-2	TRBJ2-5	.	.	TGTGCCAGCAGCTTAGGTTTGGCGGGGGCACAAGAGACCCAGTACTTC	CASSLGLAGAQETQYF
TRBV7-2	TRBJ2-5	.	TRBD1	TGTGCCAGCAGCTTCCGGGACAGCCTTGTAGGGGAGACCCAGTACTTC	CASSFRDSLVGETQYF
TRBV19	TRBJ1-2	.	TRBD1	TGTGCCAGTAGTATAGCCCAGGGGGCCGCTGGCTACACCTTC	CASSIAQGAAGYTF
TRBV7-9	TRBJ1-2	.	.	TGTGCCAGCAGCTTTAGTTCTGGCTATGGCTACACCTTC	CASSFSSGYGYTF
TRBV9	TRBJ2-3	.	TRBD2	TGTGCCAGCAGCGCCTCAGCGGGGGGGGGAGATACGCAGTATTTT	CASSASAGGGDTQYF
TRBV12-5	TRBJ1-5	.	TRBD1	TGTGCTAGTGGTGGACAGGGTGGCAATCAGCCCCAGCATTTT	CASGGQGGNQPQHF
TRBV6-2/TRBV6-3	TRBJ1-2	.	.	TGTGCCAGCAGTTACGACAGATACTATGGCTACACCTTC	CASSYDRYYGYTF
TRBV7-2	TRBJ2-7	.	TRBD2	TGTGCCAGCAGCTCGCGGGACTACACCTACGAGCAGTACTTC	CASSSRDYTYEQYF
TRBV7-9	TRBJ1-1	.	.	TGTGCCAGCAGCTTAGAGGACATAGAAGCTTTCTTT	CASSLEDIEAFF
TRBV9	TRBJ1-1	.	.	TGTGCCAGTTCTCGGGAGGCTGAAGCTTTCTTT	CASSREAEAFF
TRBV5-1	TRBJ2-7	.	.	TGCGCCAGCAGCCCCCGGGGCTACGAGCAGTACTTC	CASSPRGYEQYF
TRBV28	TRBJ2-1	.	.	TGTGCCAGCAGTTTATCTTTCGGGTCCTACAATGAGCAGTTCTTC	CASSLSFGSYNEQFF
TRBV2	TRBJ1-5	many	.	TGTGCCAGCAGTGAAGCTCGGGGGGCGGGACAGCCCCAGCATTTT	CASSEARGAGQPQHF